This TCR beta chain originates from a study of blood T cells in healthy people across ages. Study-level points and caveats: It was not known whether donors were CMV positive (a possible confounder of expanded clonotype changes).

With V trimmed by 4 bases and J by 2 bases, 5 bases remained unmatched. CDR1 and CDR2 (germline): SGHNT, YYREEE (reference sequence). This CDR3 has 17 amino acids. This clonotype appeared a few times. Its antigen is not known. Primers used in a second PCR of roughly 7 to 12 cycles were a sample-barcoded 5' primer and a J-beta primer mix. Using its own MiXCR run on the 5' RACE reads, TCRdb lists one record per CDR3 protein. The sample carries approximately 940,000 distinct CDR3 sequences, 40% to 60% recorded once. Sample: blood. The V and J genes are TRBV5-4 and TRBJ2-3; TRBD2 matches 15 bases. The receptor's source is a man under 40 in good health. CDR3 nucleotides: TGTGCCAGCAGCAGCGGACTAGCGGGGGGGTTCACAGATACGCAGTATTTT. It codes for CASSSGLAGGFTDTQYF.